The sequence of this TCR beta chain was determined in a study of blood T cell repertoires in COVID-19. Germline V gene sequence: CDR1 SGDLS, CDR2 YYNGEE. CDR3 size: 17 residues. With respect to this clone: The junction shows a germline mismatch at one end, possibly a read error.

Those who participated ranged in age from about 18 to 89 years and resided in 20 to 30 US areas. Under the authors' procedure: Estimates of nucleated cell counts were drawn from the amplification of reference gene primers. Libraries were prepared by immunoSEQ multiplex PCR; TCRdb keeps only in-frame clonotypes and omits some of them. The DNA gave D and trimming, while V, J and clone size come from that table. The sample records approximately 260,000 clones, approximately 86% being singletons. The sequence was collected from a woman younger than 45 with acute COVID-19. The rearrangement links TRBV9 to TRBJ1-4, with 9 bases matching TRBD1. The sample consisted of PBMCs or T cells enriched from blood (not recorded which). The CDR3 here is CASSPTGGGFTSEKLFF. The CDR3 DNA is TGTGCCAGCAGCCCCACAGGGGGCGGATTTACTAGTGAAAAACTGTTTTTT.